Here is one T cell receptor beta chain with its context. What it recognizes is unknown. Profiling relied on immunoSEQ multiplex PCR, and the TCRdb table lists in-frame clones only, not all of them. The sample includes tens of thousands of clones, approximately 96% of them seen just once. There are 14 residues in the CDR3. Trimming cost V 6 bases and J 6 bases; bases outside gene matches: 4. CDR1 MNHEY and CDR2 SVGAGI come from the germline V gene. The data derive from a study of cytomegalovirus exposure and HLA in healthy donors. Across the whole study: The 130 or so validation repertoires, a later analysis reported, used the same platform as the 550 to 700 repertoires from the first cohort. The study's findings and limits: Reports showed the classifier diagnosing cytomegalovirus status with high specificity and sensitivity. Generally TCR sequences proved uncommon, though certain public TCRs appeared in numerous donors. CMV antigen specificity was confirmed in vitro for a few CMV-associated chains.

Sequenced input: PBMCs. The TCR comes from a man aged 18 to 35 in good health and CMV-seropositive. The gene calls are TRBV6-5 and TRBJ2-2, with TRBD1 identical over 10 bases. The DNA of the CDR3 is TGTGCCAGCAGCTCGGGACAGGGGTCCGGGGAGCTGTTTTTT. This codes for CASSSGQGSGELFF.